The clone carrying this T cell receptor beta chain occurred a few times. J lost 0 bases, V lost 1 base, and 12 bases had no gene match. Germline V gene data show CDR1 as MGHRA and CDR2 as YSYEKL. CDR3 length equals 19 residues. The libraries were made with immunoSEQ v3. Clones were sequenced by immunoSEQ multiplex PCR, and TCRdb holds only the in-frame ones, with some missing. The sample records about 60,000 clones, around 87% being singletons. The data belong to a study of TIL therapy for anti-PD-1-resistant metastatic lung cancer. Indicated time point: pre-treatment sample, taken before nivolumab and TIL therapy.

The receptor comes from a person aged 25-79 years with non-small cell lung cancer. The chain combines TRBV4-1 with TRBJ2-3, with TRBD2 matching over 8 bases. Sequencing was performed on blood, taken at baseline. Here the CDR3 reads CASSQGGSGGPASTDTQYF. The CDR3 region has the DNA TGCGCCAGCAGCCAAGGAGGAAGCGGGGGCCCTGCTAGCACAGATACGCAGTATTTT.